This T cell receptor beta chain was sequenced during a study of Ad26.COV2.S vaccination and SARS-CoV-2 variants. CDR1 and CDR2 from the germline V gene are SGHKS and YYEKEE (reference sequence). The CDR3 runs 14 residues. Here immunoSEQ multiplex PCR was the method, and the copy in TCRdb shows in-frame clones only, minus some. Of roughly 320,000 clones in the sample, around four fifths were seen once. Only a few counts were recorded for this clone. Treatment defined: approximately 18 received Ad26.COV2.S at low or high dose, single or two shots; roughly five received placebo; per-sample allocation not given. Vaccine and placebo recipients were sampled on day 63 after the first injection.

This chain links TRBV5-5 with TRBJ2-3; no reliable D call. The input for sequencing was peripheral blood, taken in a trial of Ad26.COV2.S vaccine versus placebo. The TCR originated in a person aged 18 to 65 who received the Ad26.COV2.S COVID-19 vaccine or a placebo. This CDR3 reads CAADSGPNTDTQYF. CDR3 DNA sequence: TGTGCAGCAGACTCCGGCCCCAACACAGATACGCAGTATTTT.